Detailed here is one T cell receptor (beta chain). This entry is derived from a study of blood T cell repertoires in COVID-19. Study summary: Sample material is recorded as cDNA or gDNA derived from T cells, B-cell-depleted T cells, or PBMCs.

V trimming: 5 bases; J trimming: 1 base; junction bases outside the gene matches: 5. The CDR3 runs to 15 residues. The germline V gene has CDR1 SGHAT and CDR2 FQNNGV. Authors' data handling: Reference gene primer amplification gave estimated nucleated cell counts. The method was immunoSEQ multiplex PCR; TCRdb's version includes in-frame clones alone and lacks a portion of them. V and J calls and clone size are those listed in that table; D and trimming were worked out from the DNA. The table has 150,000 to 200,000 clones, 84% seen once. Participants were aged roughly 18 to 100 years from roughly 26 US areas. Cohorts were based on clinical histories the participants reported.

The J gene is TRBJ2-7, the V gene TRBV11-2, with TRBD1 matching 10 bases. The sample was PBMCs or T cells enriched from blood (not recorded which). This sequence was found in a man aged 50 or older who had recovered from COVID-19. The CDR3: CASSQGQGRSYEQYF. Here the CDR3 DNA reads TGTGCCAGCAGCCAGGGACAGGGGAGGTCCTACGAGCAGTACTTC.